Described below is a single T cell receptor beta chain sequence and its context. Read data end 3 residues before the CDR3 end; the end is taken from the germline J gene. This record belongs to a study of T cells in women clearing cervical HPV infection. At the level of the study: Donors had HPV16-related CIN3 or worse; 2 had invasive cancer. For cases, blood was sampled a median about 160 days after lesion detection, interquartile range roughly 85 to 220 days.

The V gene lost 7 bases and the J gene lost 1 base, with 7 bases spanning the gap. The CDR3 totals 13 residues. Germline CDR1 reads SGHVS; CDR2 reads FQNEAQ. immunoSEQ multiplex PCR used an average of 1200 ng genomic DNA. Sequenced by immunoSEQ multiplex PCR; TCRdb stores in-frame clones only, minus some. The listing contains about 35,000 clones. The chain uses TRBV7-8 and TRBJ2-2; D is possibly TRBD2 (5 bases). The sequenced material came from blood buffy coat. This clonotype was sampled from a woman between 18 and 70 years old with a cervical HPV16 infection that either progressed to CIN3+ or cleared (not recorded which). The CDR3 sequence: CASIRGNTGELFF. The CDR3 bases that were read are TGTGCCAGCATTCGGGGGAACACCGGGGAG.